This T cell receptor beta chain came from a study of shared clonotypes between healthy human individuals. Study-level results: In having few donors, the study represented limited genetic and exposure-history diversity. Against clonotypes common to all four donors, non-shared ones had lower generation probabilities.

Repertoires were generated with immunoSEQ multiplex PCR, while TCRdb's copy carries only in-frame clones and drops some. The data hold 850,000 to 1,100,000 clones, with approximately 77% observed a single time. In the case of this clone: No antigen is known for it.

The germline V gene encodes CDR1 MNHEY and CDR2 SVGAGI. V lost 4 bases, J lost 4 bases, and 17 bases lay in between. CDR3 size: 16 residues. Material: memory CD4+ T cells from PBMCs. The subset here: CD45RA-negative fraction. This receptor was identified in a young man in good health. Some clones in this sample may be carry-over from other donors' samples. The chain combines TRBV6-5 with TRBJ2-1; D is unclear. The CDR3 loop reads CASSSGLSKTYNEQFF. DNA for the CDR3: TGTGCCAGCAGTTCGGGTCTGTCCAAAACATACAATGAGCAGTTCTTC.